A single sample is the source of the 6 T cell receptor beta chains below, sequenced in a study of lymphopenia after photon versus proton radiotherapy. TCRdb's table, derived via immunoSEQ multiplex PCR, lists solely in-frame clones and lacks some. This sample has tens of thousands of clones; 75% to 90% occur once, and the top ten carry more than 10%. Source: peripheral blood, taken from a patient treated with proton-based radiotherapy. Source of these receptors: a man older than 75 with esophageal cancer.

This chain links TRBV11-3 with TRBJ2-1; 9 bases agree with TRBD2. The V gene's germline CDR1 is SGHNT and CDR2 YENEEA. V shed 5 bases and J 8 bases; nucleotides not matched to a gene: 10. The CDR3 spans 15 residues. The DNA of the CDR3 is TGTGCCAGCAGCACTCGACTAGCGGATAGGGATGAGCAGTTCTTC. Its translation: CASSTRLADRDEQFF.

The chain is built from TRBV5-1 and TRBJ2-2, with D possibly being TRBD1 (6 bases). Germline CDR1 reads SGHRS; CDR2 reads YFSETQ. V was trimmed by 0 bases and J by 6 bases, leaving 15 bases between them. The CDR3 runs 16 residues. The CDR3 region is CASSLGPRQVPGELFF. The DNA of the CDR3 is TGCGCCAGCAGCTTGGGTCCAAGACAGGTTCCCGGGGAGCTGTTTTTT.

V is TRBV5-6 and J is TRBJ2-3; 14 positions match TRBD2. The CDR3 runs 18 residues. The ends lost 2 bases at V and 2 bases at J; junction bases unmatched: 7. The germline V gene encodes CDR1 SGHDT and CDR2 YYEEEE. The CDR3 protein is CASSLPGLAGGHTDTQYF. In nucleotides, the CDR3 is TGTGCCAGCAGCTTACCAGGACTAGCGGGGGGACACACAGATACGCAGTATTTT.

V gene TRBV4-3 combines with J gene TRBJ2-3, with unresolved D. V was trimmed by 4 bases and J by 5 bases, leaving 16 bases between them. The length of the CDR3 is 15 residues. CDR1 is LGHNA, CDR2 YSLEER, per germline. The CDR3 reads CASSLNAVLLDTQYF. The DNA of the CDR3 is TGCGCCAGCAGCCTTAATGCGGTTCTACTAGATACGCAGTATTTT.

V is TRBV7-2 and J is TRBJ2-7, with TRBD2 matching 8 bases. The junction had 11 bases not matched to a gene; V was cut back by 3 bases and J by 7 bases. CDR1 is SGHTA and CDR2 is FQGNSA in the germline V gene. CDR3 length equals 15 residues. The CDR3 loop reads CASSFKAGVSGEQYF. The CDR3 bases are TGTGCCAGCAGCTTTAAAGCGGGGGTGTCTGGTGAGCAGTACTTC.

This chain joins TRBV27 and TRBJ1-1; D unclear. The germline V and J ends were trimmed by 2 bases and 9 bases, with 13 bases remaining between them. Germline CDR1 reads MNHEY; CDR2 reads SMNVEV (reference sequence). The CDR3 consists of 13 residues. The CDR3: CASSLAWRLQAFF. The CDR3, as DNA: TGTGCCAGCAGTTTAGCCTGGAGGCTCCAAGCTTTCTTT.